These 18 T cell receptor beta chains originate from one sample sequenced in a study of a mutant IDH1 vaccine in newly diagnosed glioma. Time point indicated: week 23, last vaccination. Each dose of the vaccine consisted of 300 ug of mutant IDH1 20-mer peptide, with topical imiquimod. Only in-frame clones appear in the TCRdb table, and some are missing; sequencing was by immunoSEQ multiplex PCR. Of 82,000 or so clones in the sample, almost 85% were seen once. These receptors have no known antigen. This sample comprised PBMCs, obtained from a glioma patient whose treatment included an IDH1 peptide vaccine. The receptor source for this set is a man aged 25 to 45 with glioma. Some clones in this sample may be carry-over from other donors' samples.

The chain couples TRBV19 to TRBJ1-5; D perhaps matches TRBD1 (6 bases). Germline V gives CDR1 LNHDA, CDR2 SQIVND (reference sequence). V lost 8 bases and J 3 bases, leaving 11 bases between the germline ends. This CDR3 has 13 amino acids. The CDR3 region has the DNA TGTGCCAGTGGGAGGGGGGACAATCAGCCCCAGCATTTT. Translation: CASGRGDNQPQHF.

The chain joins TRBV6-6 to TRBJ2-5, with D possibly TRBD2 on 5 matching bases. CDR3 length: 13 residues. Trimming removed 6 bases at V and 5 bases at J, with 13 bases between. Germline V gene lookup returns CDR1 MNHNY and CDR2 SVGAGI (reference sequence). CDR3 region: CASRLGLRETQYF. CDR3 bases: TGTGCCAGCAGACTAGGACTCCGCGAGACCCAGTACTTC.

This clone was recorded once. The genes are TRBV5-1 and TRBJ2-7; 11 bases match TRBD1. The V gene end was trimmed by 4 bases and the J gene end by 3 bases; junction bases not matched to a gene: 9. The CDR3 sequence is 16 residues long. Germline CDR1 is SGHRS and CDR2 is YFSETQ. CDR3 region: CASSPSPGQGVYEQYF. The DNA for the CDR3 is TGCGCCAGCAGCCCGTCACCGGGACAGGGGGTCTACGAGCAGTACTTC. The whole variable domain, filled in from reference TRBV5-1 and TRBJ2-7, reads KAGVTQTPRYLIKTRGQQVTLSCSPISGHRSVSWYQQTPGQGLQFLFEYFSETQRNKGNFPGRFSGRQFSNSRSEMNVSTLELGDSALYLCASSPSPGQGVYEQYFGPGTRLTVT.

The V gene is TRBV7-3, the J gene TRBJ2-5; 7 bases are shared with TRBD2. Germline V lookup: CDR1 SGHTA, CDR2 FQGTGA. V shed 5 bases and J 7 bases; nucleotides not matched to a gene: 7. This CDR3 comprises 13 residues. CDR3 in DNA: TGTGCCAGCAGCCCTAGCGGTCCGGGGACCCAGTACTTC. Protein: CASSPSGPGTQYF. The variable domain in full, with the rest retrieved from reference TRBV7-3 and TRBJ2-5, is GAGVSQTPSNKVTEKGKYVELRCDPISGHTALYWYRQSLGQGPEFLIYFQGTGAADDSGLPNDRFFAVRPEGSVSTLKIQRTERGDSAVYLCASSPSGPGTQYFGPGTRLLVL.

The chain carries TRBV10-3 and TRBJ2-1; D unclear. The germline CDR1 and CDR2 sequences are ENHRY and SYGVKD. The CDR3 extends over 14 amino acids. Trimming took 0 bases from V and 6 from J, leaving 9 bases between them. CDR3: CAISESQRINEQFF. DNA for the CDR3: TGTGCCATCAGTGAGTCACAGAGAATCAATGAGCAGTTCTTC.

This chain uses TRBV9 with TRBJ2-7; 11 nucleotides match TRBD2. The junction had 16 bases not matched to a gene; V was cut back by 4 bases and J by 7 bases. This CDR3 comprises 17 residues. In germline, CDR1 is SGDLS, CDR2 YYNGEE. CDR3 protein: CASSTLAGGPSSREQYF. The CDR3 DNA sequence: TGTGCCAGCAGCACTTTAGCGGGAGGGCCTTCGTCGCGGGAGCAGTACTTC.

This clone came up once. J is TRBJ2-3 and V is TRBV2; D gene ambiguous. The CDR3 sequence is 14 residues long. CDR1 is SNHLY, CDR2 FYNNEI, per germline. Trimming removed 2 bases from V and 5 bases from J, with 11 bases in between. The CDR3 DNA follows: TGTGCCAGCAGTGAACAAGGTCCGGGAGATACGCAGTATTTT. Its protein product is CASSEQGPGDTQYF.

The chain links TRBV6-1 to TRBJ1-2; 10 bases agree with TRBD1. V lost 3 bases and J lost 2; bases outside the gene matches: 0. The CDR3 length is 14 residues. Germline V gene sequence: CDR1 MNHNS, CDR2 SASEGT. The CDR3 DNA reads TGTGCCAGCAGTGAGGACAGGGGGAACTATGGCTACACCTTC. Translated, it gives CASSEDRGNYGYTF.

The J gene is TRBJ1-3, the V gene TRBV13; D not certain. The V end was cut by 5 bases, the J end by 1 base, with 9 bases between. Germline CDR1 is PRHDT and CDR2 is FYEKMQ (reference sequence). The CDR3 is 14 residues long. For the CDR3, the DNA is TGTGCCAGCAGCCCGGGCATATCTGGAAACACCATATATTTT. It translates to CASSPGISGNTIYF. The entire variable domain, with the rest obtained from reference TRBV13 and TRBJ1-3, is as follows: AAGVIQSPRHLIKEKRETATLKCYPIPRHDTVYWYQQGPGQDPQFLISFYEKMQSDKGSIPDRFSAQQFSDYHSELNMSSLELGDSALYFCASSPGISGNTIYFGEGSWLTVV.

The chain carries TRBV6-5 and TRBJ2-7, with D tentatively TRBD1 (8 bases). The CDR3 has 14 amino acids. From germline, CDR1 is MNHEY and CDR2 SVGAGI. Trimming pared 8 bases from V and 5 bases from J, leaving 19 bases between. The CDR3 reads CASYPAQGGDEQYF. Written as DNA, the CDR3 is TGTGCCAGCTACCCGGCACAGGGGGGGGACGAGCAGTACTTC.

On this clone itself: Compared with germline, one end of the junction differs, possibly owing to a read error. The gene calls are TRBV29-1 and TRBJ2-7; tentative D call: TRBD1 (7 bases). Germline V gives CDR1 SQVTM, CDR2 ANQGSEA. This CDR3 is 12 amino acids long. The CDR3 DNA reads TGCAGCTTTGAGACAGGGAGGTACGAGCAGTACTTC. Encoded protein: CSFETGRYEQYF.

V is TRBV28 and J is TRBJ1-2, with no clear D. Between the trimmed V and J ends, which lost 6 bases and 1 base, there was a span of 18 bases. This CDR3 has 16 residues. Germline CDR1 MDHEN, CDR2 SYDVKM. The CDR3 sequence: CASSPAVDKYNYGYTF. For the CDR3, the DNA is TGTGCCAGCAGCCCCGCGGTCGACAAATATAACTATGGCTACACCTTC.

This rearrangement joins TRBV4-3 to TRBJ1-1; D possibly corresponds to TRBD1 (5 bases). Per the germline V gene, CDR1 is LGHNA and CDR2 is YSLEER. CDR3 length: 14 amino acids. Trimming took off 0 bases at V and 8 bases at J, with 13 bases between the two ends. CDR3 residues: CASSQDGVRGEAFF. In DNA form, the CDR3 reads TGCGCCAGCAGCCAAGACGGGGTACGGGGCGAAGCTTTCTTT.

The J gene is TRBJ2-2, the V gene TRBV6-1; D remains unclear. This CDR3 comprises 14 residues. V dropped 7 bases and J dropped 4 bases, with 13 bases sitting between them. Germline CDR1 MNHNS, CDR2 SASEGT. CDR3 in DNA: TGTGCCAGCATCCCGGGTCTGAGCACCGGGGAGCTGTTTTTT. Residues: CASIPGLSTGELFF.

The chain joins TRBV7-9 to TRBJ1-1, with 8 bases identical to TRBD1. V was pared by 5 bases and J by 1 base, with 3 bases of the junction left unmatched. The CDR3 spans 14 residues. Germline CDR1 is SEHNR and CDR2 is FQNEAQ (reference sequence). This CDR3 is CASSQGQGNTEAFF. Written as DNA, the CDR3 is TGTGCCAGCAGCCAAGGACAGGGGAACACTGAAGCTTTCTTT. The complete variable domain, with remaining parts taken from reference TRBV7-9 and TRBJ1-1, reads DTGVSQNPRHKITKRGQNVTFRCDPISEHNRLYWYRQTLGQGPEFLTYFQNEAQLEKSRLLSDRFSAERPKGSFSTLEIQRTEQGDSAMYLCASSQGQGNTEAFFGQGTRLTVV.

The V and J genes are TRBV29-1 and TRBJ2-7, with D unresolved. The V gene lost 5 bases and the J gene lost 0 bases, with 11 bases spanning the gap. Per the germline V gene, CDR1 is SQVTM and CDR2 is ANQGSEA. The CDR3 is made up of 13 amino acids. CDR3 amino acids: CSVTTTLSYEQYF. The CDR3 DNA reads as TGCAGCGTTACAACCACGCTCTCCTACGAGCAGTACTTC.

J is TRBJ2-5 and V is TRBV5-1, with 10 nucleotides matching TRBD2. V lost 3 bases to trimming and J lost 4 bases; unmatched junction nucleotides: 18. CDR3 length: 19 amino acids. CDR1 is SGHRS and CDR2 is YFSETQ in the germline V gene. The CDR3 region has the DNA TGCGCCAGCAGCTCGCCCGAGGGGTCTAGCGGGGGTGTTGGAGAGACCCAGTACTTC. It translates to CASSSPEGSSGGVGETQYF.

This clone was counted a few times. This sequence joins TRBV2 and TRBJ1-5, with D tentatively TRBD1 (6 bases). Trimming took off 6 bases at V and 2 bases at J, with 11 bases between the two ends. Looked up from germline, CDR1 is SNHLY and CDR2 is FYNNEI. CDR3 size: 14 residues. The CDR3 here is CASRRTDGNQPQHF. The DNA of the CDR3 is TGTGCCAGCAGGAGGACAGACGGCAATCAGCCCCAGCATTTT.